The 27 T cell receptor beta chains presented below share a single source sample, sequenced in a study of identical twins. TCRdb called the 5' RACE reads again in MiXCR, with one record for every CDR3 protein. The sample includes 400,000 or so distinct CDR3 sequences, about 10% of them seen just once. The sequenced sample consisted of naive T cells sorted from blood. Source of these receptors: a woman between 50 and 59 years old in good health.

This clonotype was observed a few times. The chain links TRBV2 to TRBJ2-6; either TRBD1 or TRBD2 may supply D (5 bases each). The CDR3 has 14 residues. The germline V and J ends were trimmed by 7 bases and 0 bases, with 7 bases remaining between them. Germline V lookup: CDR1 SNHLY, CDR2 FYNNEI. The CDR3 loop is CASMGVSGANVLTF. The CDR3 DNA is TGTGCCAGCATGGGGGTCTCTGGGGCCAACGTCCTGACTTTC.

This clonotype was counted a few times. The chain carries TRBV27 and TRBJ1-1; the D is unclear. Germline assignment: CDR1 MNHEY and CDR2 SMNVEV (reference sequence). Trimming took off 0 bases at V and 1 base at J, with 12 bases between the two ends. This CDR3 spans 16 amino acids. DNA of the CDR3: TGTGCCAGCAGTTTATCCCACAGTCCTAAGAACACTGAAGCTTTCTTT. Translated, it gives CASSLSHSPKNTEAFF.

This clonotype has more than one count but fewer than ten. The V gene is TRBV12-3 or TRBV12-4, the J gene TRBJ1-5, with a tentative D call TRBD1 (5 bases). This CDR3 has 15 amino acids. V lost 3 bases and J 2 bases, leaving 11 bases between the germline ends. In DNA form, the CDR3 reads TGTGCCAGCAGTTTTGGGGGTTTTGGCAATCAGCCCCAGCATTTT. Translated: CASSFGGFGNQPQHF.

This chain joins TRBV5-6 and TRBJ2-7; no firm D call. The CDR3 contains 12 residues. CDR1 SGHDT and CDR2 YYEEEE come from the germline V gene. Deletions cut 0 bases from V and 3 bases from J, with 4 bases between. The CDR3 DNA follows: TGTGCCAGCAGCTTGGACCGCTACGAGCAGTACTTC. This sequence encodes CASSLDRYEQYF.

This clonotype was counted at least ten times. The chain couples TRBV9 to TRBJ2-7, with 13 bases fitting TRBD2. The CDR3 has 14 amino acids. Germline V gene lookup returns CDR1 SGDLS and CDR2 YYNGEE. V lost 3 bases, J lost 4 bases, and 1 base stayed unmatched. CDR3: CASSGGLAGYEQYF. The DNA for the CDR3 is TGTGCCAGCAGCGGGGGACTAGCGGGGTACGAGCAGTACTTC.

This clonotype came up a few times. The rearrangement uses TRBV5-1 and TRBJ1-1, with D unclear. The CDR3 spans 15 residues. The V end lost 4 bases, the J end lost 4 bases, and 17 bases lay between the germline ends. Germline V gene lookup returns CDR1 SGHRS and CDR2 YFSETQ. CDR3 nucleotides: TGCGCCAGCAGCCAAGTCGGGCCTTCGGGCACTGAAGCTTTCTTT. As protein: CASSQVGPSGTEAFF.

This clonotype appeared a few times. J is TRBJ1-5 and V is TRBV6-5, with 9 bases that match TRBD1. CDR1 and CDR2 from the germline V gene are MNHEY and SVGAGI. The CDR3 is 13 residues long. Trimming at V came to 0 bases and at J to 14 bases, leaving 5 bases not matched to a gene. In DNA form, the CDR3 reads TGTGCCAGCAGTTACTCGCCGGACAGGGGAAAGCATTTT. The encoded protein is CASSYSPDRGKHF.

This clonotype was observed many times. This rearrangement joins TRBV5-1 to TRBJ2-3; 10 bases match TRBD2. Germline V lookup: CDR1 SGHRS, CDR2 YFSETQ. The length of the CDR3 is 17 residues. V gave up 0 bases and J gave up 4 bases; unmatched junction bases: 8. CDR3 in amino acids: CASSLELAGLGSDTQYF. The DNA for the CDR3 is TGCGCCAGCAGCTTGGAACTAGCGGGGCTAGGCTCAGATACGCAGTATTTT.

The rearrangement joins TRBV5-1 to TRBJ2-3, with D perhaps matching TRBD1 (7 bases). V dropped 0 bases and J dropped 3 bases, with 14 bases sitting between them. The CDR3 extends over 16 amino acids. Germline values: CDR1 SGHRS, CDR2 YFSETQ. CDR3 nucleotides: TGCGCCAGCAGCTTGGGCTCGACAGGGAGGACAGATACGCAGTATTTT. Amino acid sequence: CASSLGSTGRTDTQYF.

This chain uses TRBV6-6 with TRBJ2-5; TRBD2 matches 13 bases. The V and J ends lost 6 bases and 3 bases, in that order; junction bases with no gene match: 7. The CDR3 extends over 16 amino acids. Germline V gives CDR1 MNHNY, CDR2 SVGAGI (reference sequence). CDR3 coding DNA: TGTGCCAGCAGGCCTCCGGGACTAGCGGGAAAAGAGACCCAGTACTTC. This gives the protein CASRPPGLAGKETQYF.

This clonotype occurred a few times. The CDR3 reads CASVSGDSSYEQYF. In nucleotides, the CDR3 is TGTGCCAGCGTCTCTGGGGACAGCTCCTACGAGCAGTACTTC. V and J are TRBV12-3 or TRBV12-4 and TRBJ2-7; 7 nucleotides line up with TRBD1. V lost 8 bases to trimming and J lost 0 bases; unmatched junction nucleotides: 7. The CDR3 loop spans 14 amino acids.

Many counts were recorded for this clonotype. The chain links TRBV6-2 or TRBV6-3 to TRBJ1-2; the D gene is possibly TRBD1 (6 bases). CDR3 size: 12 residues. CDR1 is MNHEY and CDR2 is SVGEGT in the germline V gene. The V gene lost 4 bases and the J gene lost 8 bases, with 11 bases spanning the gap. CDR3 amino acids: CASSSGGLGYTF. In DNA, the CDR3 is TGTGCCAGCAGTTCGGGGGGGCTCGGCTACACCTTC.

The chain recombines TRBV10-3 with TRBJ2-5; a possible D gene is TRBD1 (6 bases). The ends were cut back, 2 bases at V and 2 bases at J, with 12 bases in the middle. CDR1 is ENHRY, CDR2 SYGVKD, per germline. The CDR3 contains 15 residues. CDR3 DNA: TGTGCCATCAGTGAGCTACCGACAGGACAAGAGACCCAGTACTTC. It yields the protein CAISELPTGQETQYF.

Many counts were recorded for this clonotype. The chain links TRBV4-2 to TRBJ2-1; D ambiguous. With 0 bases removed from V and 10 bases from J, the gap between germline ends came to 10 bases. The CDR3 runs 13 residues. CDR1 and CDR2 (germline): LGHNA, YNFKEQ. The CDR3 loop is CASSQDSTGEQFF. The CDR3 DNA reads TGTGCCAGCAGCCAAGATTCAACCGGCGAGCAGTTCTTC.

Ten or more counts support this clonotype. CDR3 sequence: CASSESIRTGELFF. The CDR3 DNA is TGTGCCAGCAGTGAATCTATAAGAACCGGGGAGCTGTTTTTT. V is TRBV25-1 and J is TRBJ2-2; no firm D call. Trimming took off 1 base at V and 5 bases at J, with 8 bases between the two ends. Germline assignment: CDR1 MGHDK and CDR2 SYGVNS. The CDR3 has 14 residues. The variable domain in full, with the rest retrieved from reference TRBV25-1 and TRBJ2-2, is EADIYQTPRYLVIGTGKKITLECSQTMGHDKMYWYQQDPGMELHLIHYSYGVNSTEKGDLSSESTVSRIRTEHFPLTLESARPSHTSQYLCASSESIRTGELFFGEGSRLTVL.

The CDR3 loop is CASSPRRDDTGELFF. The CDR3 DNA reads TGTGCCAGCAGTCCCCGCAGGGACGACACCGGGGAGCTGTTTTTT. V is TRBV6-1 and J is TRBJ2-2; D is possibly TRBD1 or TRBD2 (5 bases each). In germline, CDR1 is MNHNS, CDR2 SASEGT. V gave up 5 bases and J gave up 3 bases, with 13 bases separating them. The CDR3 has 15 residues.

This clonotype was detected many times. J is TRBJ2-1 and V is TRBV12-3 or TRBV12-4; D is unclear. The V end lost 7 bases, the J end lost 5 bases, and 15 bases lay between the germline ends. The CDR3 spans 14 residues. This CDR3 reads CASTPDPGNNEQFF. The CDR3 DNA reads TGTGCCAGCACCCCCGACCCCGGAAACAATGAGCAGTTCTTC.

There are many counts of this clonotype. The rearrangement links TRBV5-1 to TRBJ1-5; 9 positions match TRBD1. The germline gives CDR1 SGHRS, CDR2 YFSETQ. The CDR3 spans 13 residues. The ends lost 7 bases at V and 7 bases at J; junction bases unmatched: 6. The CDR3 DNA reads TGCGCCAGCGAGGACAGGGGAAACCAGCCCCAGCATTTT. Its protein is CASEDRGNQPQHF.

This clonotype was counted ten times or more. The chain recombines TRBV28 with TRBJ1-5; D not resolved. Deletions cut 4 bases from V and 2 bases from J, with 6 bases between. Per the germline V gene, CDR1 is MDHEN and CDR2 is SYDVKM. The CDR3 extends over 13 amino acids. In nucleotides, the CDR3 is TGTGCCAGCAGTTCCTTACGCAATCAGCCCCAGCATTTT. Residues: CASSSLRNQPQHF.

The CDR3 loop is CASSFYYRGKANVLTF. The CDR3 nucleotides are TGCGCCAGCAGCTTTTACTACAGGGGTAAGGCCAACGTCCTGACTTTC. J is TRBJ2-6 and V is TRBV5-1; 7 nucleotides line up with TRBD1. This CDR3 has 16 residues. With 2 bases clipped from V and 6 bases from J, the junction kept 8 bases outside the gene matches. Germline V CDR1 and CDR2: SGHRS, YFSETQ. Together with reference TRBV5-1 and TRBJ2-6, the CDR3 gives the full variable domain: KAGVTQTPRYLIKTRGQQVTLSCSPISGHRSVSWYQQTPGQGLQFLFEYFSETQRNKGNFPGRFSGRQFSNSRSEMNVSTLELGDSALYLCASSFYYRGKANVLTFGAGSRLTVL.

This clonotype was seen a few times. V is TRBV7-2 and J is TRBJ1-6; tentative D call: TRBD1 (5 bases). This CDR3 spans 14 amino acids. V was shortened by 5 bases and J by 7 bases, with 12 bases between the two germline ends. CDR1 and CDR2 (germline): SGHTA, FQGNSA. Here the CDR3 DNA reads TGTGCCAGCAGCCGGGACGGGCCGAATTCACCCCTCCACTTT. It encodes CASSRDGPNSPLHF.

The table lists this clonotype with a few counts. The chain recombines TRBV12-3 or TRBV12-4 with TRBJ2-1, with D perhaps TRBD2 (5 bases). The CDR3 runs to 12 residues. Trimming removed 5 bases from V and 7 bases from J, with 9 bases in between. The CDR3 spells CASSNPGNEQFF. DNA of the CDR3: TGTGCCAGCAGTAACCCGGGGAATGAGCAGTTCTTC.

This clonotype has just a few counts. This chain links TRBV12-3 or TRBV12-4 with TRBJ1-1, with 7 positions matching TRBD1. CDR3 length: 15 amino acids. J gave up 3 bases and V 5 bases, and 9 bases lay outside the gene matches. CDR3 sequence: CASSPYAGGDTEAFF. The CDR3 DNA reads as TGTGCCAGCAGTCCATATGCAGGGGGGGACACTGAAGCTTTCTTT.

The CDR3 DNA reads as TGTGCCAGCAGTTTATATACGGACCAAGAGACCCAGTACTTC. Residues: CASSLYTDQETQYF. The chain links TRBV27 to TRBJ2-5, with D uncertain. Germline CDR1 is MNHEY and CDR2 is SMNVEV (reference sequence). V dropped 1 base and J dropped 0 bases, with 6 bases sitting between them. The CDR3 totals 14 residues.

There are many counts of this clonotype. The chain carries TRBV12-3 or TRBV12-4 and TRBJ2-2; a possible D gene is TRBD1 (6 bases). V lost 3 bases and J lost 4, with 9 bases in between. This CDR3 contains 14 residues. The DNA for the CDR3 is TGTGCCAGCAGTTTGTACAGGGCCACCGGGGAGCTGTTTTTT. It encodes CASSLYRATGELFF.

This clonotype has only one observation. The V gene is TRBV3-1, the J gene TRBJ2-7; TRBD2 agrees at 7 bases. Trimming took 4 bases from V and 3 from J; bases not matched to a gene: 9. CDR1 is LGHDT and CDR2 is YNNKEL in the germline V gene (reference sequence). There are 15 residues in the CDR3. The chain's CDR3 is CASSLAGIQLYEQYF. The CDR3 DNA is TGTGCCAGCAGCCTAGCGGGCATACAACTCTACGAGCAGTACTTC.

This clonotype was seen more than once but under ten times. The chain carries TRBV9 and TRBJ2-3; 8 bases map to TRBD2. CDR1 is SGDLS and CDR2 is YYNGEE in the germline V gene. The CDR3 extends over 15 amino acids. The V and J ends lost 4 bases and 9 bases, in that order; junction bases with no gene match: 13. The CDR3 bases are TGTGCCAGCAGCCGGGGGGGCCCGAACGAGGGAACGCAGTATTTT. This sequence encodes CASSRGGPNEGTQYF.